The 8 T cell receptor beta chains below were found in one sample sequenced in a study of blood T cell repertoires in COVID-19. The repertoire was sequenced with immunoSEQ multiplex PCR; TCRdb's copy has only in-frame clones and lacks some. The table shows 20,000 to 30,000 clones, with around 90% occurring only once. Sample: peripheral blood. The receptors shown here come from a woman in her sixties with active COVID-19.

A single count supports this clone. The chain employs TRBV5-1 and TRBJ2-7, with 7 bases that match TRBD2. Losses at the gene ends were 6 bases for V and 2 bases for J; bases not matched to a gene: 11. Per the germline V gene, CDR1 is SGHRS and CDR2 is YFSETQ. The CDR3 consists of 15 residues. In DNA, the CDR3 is TGCGCCAGCACTCTCTCGCGGGAGCCCCCCTACGAGCAGTACTTC. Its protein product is CASTLSREPPYEQYF.

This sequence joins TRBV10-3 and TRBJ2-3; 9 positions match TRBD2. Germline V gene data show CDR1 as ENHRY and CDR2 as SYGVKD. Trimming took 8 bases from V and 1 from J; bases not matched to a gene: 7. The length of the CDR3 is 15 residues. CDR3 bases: TGTGCCATCGCCTCGACTAGCGGCCGCACAGATACGCAGTATTTT. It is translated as CAIASTSGRTDTQYF.

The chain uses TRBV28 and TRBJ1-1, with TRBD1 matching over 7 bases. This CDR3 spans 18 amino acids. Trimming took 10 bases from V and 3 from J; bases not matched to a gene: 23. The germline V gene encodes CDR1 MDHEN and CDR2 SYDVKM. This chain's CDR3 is CATRGWTKTGVRYTEAFF. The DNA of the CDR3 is TGTGCCACCAGAGGCTGGACCAAAACAGGGGTAAGGTACACTGAAGCTTTCTTT.

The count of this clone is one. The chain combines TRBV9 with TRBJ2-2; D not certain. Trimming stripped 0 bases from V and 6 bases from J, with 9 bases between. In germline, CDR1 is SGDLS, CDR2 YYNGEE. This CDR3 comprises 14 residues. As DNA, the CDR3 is TGTGCCAGCAGCGTAGATCTGGGCGCCGGGGAGCTGTTTTTT. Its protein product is CASSVDLGAGELFF.

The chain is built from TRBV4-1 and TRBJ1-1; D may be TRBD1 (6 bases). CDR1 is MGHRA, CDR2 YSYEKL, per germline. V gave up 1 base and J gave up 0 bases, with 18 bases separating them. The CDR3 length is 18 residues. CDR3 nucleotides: TGCGCCAGCAGCCAAGCCTATGTAGGGTACAGGGTGAACACTGAAGCTTTCTTT. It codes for CASSQAYVGYRVNTEAFF.

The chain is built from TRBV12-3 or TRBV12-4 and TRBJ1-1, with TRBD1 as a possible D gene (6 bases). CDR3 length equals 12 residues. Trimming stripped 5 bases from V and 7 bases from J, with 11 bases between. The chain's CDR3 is CASSRGEGEAFF. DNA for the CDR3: TGTGCCAGCAGTAGGGGGGAGGGTGAAGCTTTCTTT.

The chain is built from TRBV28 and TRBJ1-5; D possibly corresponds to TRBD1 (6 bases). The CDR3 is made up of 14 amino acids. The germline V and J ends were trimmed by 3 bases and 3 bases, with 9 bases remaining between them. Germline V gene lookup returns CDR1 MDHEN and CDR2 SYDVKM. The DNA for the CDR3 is TGTGCCAGCAGTTTGGGACAAGCCAATCAGCCCCAGCATTTT. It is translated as CASSLGQANQPQHF.

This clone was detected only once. The CDR3 nucleotides are TGCGCCAGCAGCCTGGGGGGACAGATCCATCAGCCCCAGCATTTT. Its translation: CASSLGGQIHQPQHF. The V gene is TRBV5-1, the J gene TRBJ1-5, with TRBD1 matching over 7 bases. CDR1 is SGHRS, CDR2 YFSETQ, per germline. The J segment lost 5 bases and the V segment lost 4 bases, leaving 9 bases of the junction unmatched. The CDR3 runs to 15 residues.